This T cell receptor beta chain was recovered during a study of spatial heterogeneity in lung cancer. Notes on the study in general: Higher tumor mutation counts went along with higher counts of expanded intratumoral alpha and beta TCRs.

Worth noting for this clonotype: As yet, its antigen is unknown.

Indicated time point: sample taken at primary tumor resection. Tumor, nontumor lung or frozen PBMC supplied whole RNA that was sequenced unsorted. TCRdb reanalysed the 5' RACE reads using MiXCR and keeps one entry per CDR3 protein. The table lists approximately 20,000 distinct CDR3 sequences, about 7% of them singletons. The input for sequencing was lung tumor tissue, taken at surgery. This TCR came from a female donor with early-stage non-small cell lung cancer.

The CDR3 loop is CASSIKQGVEQFF. Here the CDR3 DNA reads TGTGCCAGCAGTATCAAACAGGGGGTTGAGCAGTTCTTC. The chain couples TRBV27 to TRBJ2-1, with 8 bases that match TRBD1. V dropped 5 bases and J dropped 9; count of bases not matched to a gene: 6. The CDR3 sequence is 13 residues long. Germline CDR1 and CDR2: MNHEY and SMNVEV (reference sequence).